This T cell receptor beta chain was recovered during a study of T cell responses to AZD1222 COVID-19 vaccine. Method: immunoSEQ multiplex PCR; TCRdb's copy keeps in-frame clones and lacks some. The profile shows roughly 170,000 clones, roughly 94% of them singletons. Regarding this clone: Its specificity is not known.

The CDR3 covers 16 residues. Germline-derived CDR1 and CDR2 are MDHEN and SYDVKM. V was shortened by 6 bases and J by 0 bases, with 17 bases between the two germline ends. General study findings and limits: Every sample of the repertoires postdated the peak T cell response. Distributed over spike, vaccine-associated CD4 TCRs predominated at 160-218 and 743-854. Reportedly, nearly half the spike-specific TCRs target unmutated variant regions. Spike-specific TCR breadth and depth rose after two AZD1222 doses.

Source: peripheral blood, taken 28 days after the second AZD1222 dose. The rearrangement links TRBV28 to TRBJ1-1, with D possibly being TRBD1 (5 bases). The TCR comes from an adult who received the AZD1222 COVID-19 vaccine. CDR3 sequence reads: CASRGGVPRMNTEAFF. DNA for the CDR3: TGTGCCAGCAGGGGAGGGGTCCCTCGCATGAACACTGAAGCTTTCTTT.